The rows below give T cell receptor beta chains drawn from one sample of a study of breast tumors, draining lymph nodes, adjacent tissues. TCRdb processed the multiplex PCR reads anew with MiXCR; each CDR3 protein has one entry. The repertoire includes approximately 130,000 distinct CDR3 sequences, about 22% of them detected once, and roughly 2.8% sits in the top ten. Specimen: axillary lymph node tissue. Source of these receptors: a female donor with breast cancer. Some clones in this sample may be carry-over from other donors' samples. The CDR3 runs from the conserved cysteine through the conserved F or W. The order of the fields is clone size, D gene, V gene, J gene, CDR3 DNA, CDR3 protein. The D gene is left open where the match is weak. Not every row has a clone size; where given, it reads once, few, many or a size class.

many	TRBD1	TRBV2	TRBJ2-7	TGTGCCAGCACACAGGGGGCGCAGTACGAGCAGTACTTC	CASTQGAQYEQYF
many	NA	TRBV28	TRBJ2-2	TGTGCCAGCGGGAGGAACACCGGGGAGCTGTTTTTT	CASGRNTGELFF
many	NA	TRBV30	TRBJ1-6	TGTGCCTGGAGTAGACAGGAAGGTTCACCCCTCCACTTT	CAWSRQEGSPLHF
many	NA	TRBV30	TRBJ1-2	TGTGCCTGGAGTGTAGGGGGAATTAATGGCTACACCTTC	CAWSVGGINGYTF
many	TRBD2	TRBV6-5	TRBJ2-1	TGTGCCAGCAGTAGGGCTAGCGGACTACTACGCTCCTACAATGAGCAGTTCTTC	CASSRASGLLRSYNEQFF
many	NA	TRBV20-1	TRBJ1-2	TGCAGTGCCCGCTTTGTAGAGGATCGCTACACCTTC	CSARFVEDRYTF
many	TRBD1	TRBV5-1	TRBJ2-2	TGCGCCAGCAGCTTACAGGGGGCGGGCACCGGGGAGCTGTTTTTT	CASSLQGAGTGELFF
many	NA	TRBV20-1	TRBJ2-1	TGCAGTGCCCTCTGGCGATGGGGCAATGAGCAGTTCTTC	CSALWRWGNEQFF
many	TRBD1	TRBV12-3/TRBV12-4	TRBJ2-7	TGTGCCAGCAGTCGCGGGACAGGGGGTCACGAGCAGTACTTC	CASSRGTGGHEQYF
many	TRBD1	TRBV24-1	TRBJ2-1	TGTGCCACCAGTGATTGGTCAGGGGGTGGGAATGAGCAGTTCTTC	CATSDWSGGGNEQFF
NA	NA	TRBV3-1	TRBJ2-7	TGTGCCAGCAGCCCAGTCGGCGGAGCCTACGAGCAGTACTTC	CASSPVGGAYEQYF
many	TRBD1	TRBV7-9	TRBJ2-1	TGTGCCAGCAGAAGGACAGGGGACCACAATGAGCAGTTCTTC	CASRRTGDHNEQFF
many	NA	TRBV19	TRBJ2-3	TGTGCCAGTAATCCGACAGGCACAGATACGCAGTATTTT	CASNPTGTDTQYF
many	NA	TRBV29-1	TRBJ2-1	TGCAGCGCGAGCCGGTACAATGAGCAGTTCTTC	CSASRYNEQFF
many	NA	TRBV7-9	TRBJ2-2	TGTGCCAGCAGCCGCATGGGGGGCACCGGGGAGCTGTTTTTT	CASSRMGGTGELFF
NA	NA	TRBV4-1	TRBJ2-5	TGCGCCAGCAGCCAGGGTGTGGCAGGCCTAGAGACCCAGTACTTC	CASSQGVAGLETQYF
few	TRBD2	TRBV3-1	TRBJ2-2	TGTGCCAGCAGCCCTTGGGGAGCGGGAGACACCGGGGAGCTGTTTTTT	CASSPWGAGDTGELFF
many	NA	TRBV5-1	TRBJ2-2	TGCGCCAGCAGCCGAGAGGGGAGTTTCACCGGGGAGCTGTTTTTT	CASSREGSFTGELFF
many	NA	TRBV11-2	TRBJ1-5	TGTGCCAGCAGTTTATCTGGGAGCAATCAGCCCCAGCATTTT	CASSLSGSNQPQHF
many	TRBD2	TRBV7-3	TRBJ2-1	TGTGCCAGCAGCTGGACTAGGTCGAATGAGCAGTTCTTC	CASSWTRSNEQFF
many	TRBD1	TRBV28	TRBJ1-2	TGTGCCTCCGAGGGGGCCAACTATGGCTACACCTTC	CASEGANYGYTF
NA	NA	TRBV28	TRBJ2-7	TGTGCCAGCAGAACTGAGCAAGGGGGAACCTACGAGCAGTACTTC	CASRTEQGGTYEQYF